Here is one TCR beta chain with its context. This specimen belongs to a study of OX40 agonist ivuxolimab in advanced cancers. The repertoire was sequenced with immunoSEQ multiplex PCR; TCRdb's copy has only in-frame clones and lacks some. The sample has just over 35,000 clones, 84% seen once. This material consisted of CD4+ or CD8+ T cells sorted from blood, taken in a trial of the OX40 agonist ivuxolimab. The receptor comes from an adult with an advanced solid tumor such as melanoma, head and neck, liver or kidney cancer.

CDR3: CASSQSGGEGETQYF. CDR3 coding DNA: TGTGCCAGCAGCCAAAGCGGGGGGGAGGGAGAGACCCAGTACTTC. The chain recombines TRBV11-3 with TRBJ2-5, with TRBD2 matching over 10 bases. After removal of 5 bases from V and 4 bases from J, the junction contained 7 bases not matched to a gene. The CDR3 length is 15 residues. Germline V gene lookup returns CDR1 SGHNT and CDR2 YENEEA.